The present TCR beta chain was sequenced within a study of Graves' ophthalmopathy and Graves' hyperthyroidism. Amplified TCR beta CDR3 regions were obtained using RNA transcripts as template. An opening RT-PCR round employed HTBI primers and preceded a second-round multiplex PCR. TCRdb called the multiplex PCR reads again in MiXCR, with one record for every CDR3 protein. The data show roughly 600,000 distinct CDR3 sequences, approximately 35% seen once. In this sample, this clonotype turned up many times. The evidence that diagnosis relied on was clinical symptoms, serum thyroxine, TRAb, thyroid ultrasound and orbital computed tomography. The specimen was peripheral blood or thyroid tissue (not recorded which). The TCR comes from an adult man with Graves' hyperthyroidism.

CDR3 bases: TGTGCCAGCAGCTTGACTAGCGGGACCTACGAGCAGTACTTC. It yields the protein CASSLTSGTYEQYF. The chain joins TRBV7-2 to TRBJ2-7; 11 bases are a match to TRBD2. The V segment lost 3 bases and the J segment 2 bases; nucleotides outside the gene matches: 0. This CDR3 contains 14 residues. Per the germline V gene, CDR1 is SGHTA and CDR2 is FQGNSA. Full variable domain (missing parts from reference TRBV7-2 and TRBJ2-7): GAGVSQSPSNKVTEKGKDVELRCDPISGHTALYWYRQSLGQGLEFLIYFQGNSAPDKSGLPSDRFSAERTGGSVSTLTIQRTQQEDSAVYLCASSLTSGTYEQYFGPGTRLTVT.